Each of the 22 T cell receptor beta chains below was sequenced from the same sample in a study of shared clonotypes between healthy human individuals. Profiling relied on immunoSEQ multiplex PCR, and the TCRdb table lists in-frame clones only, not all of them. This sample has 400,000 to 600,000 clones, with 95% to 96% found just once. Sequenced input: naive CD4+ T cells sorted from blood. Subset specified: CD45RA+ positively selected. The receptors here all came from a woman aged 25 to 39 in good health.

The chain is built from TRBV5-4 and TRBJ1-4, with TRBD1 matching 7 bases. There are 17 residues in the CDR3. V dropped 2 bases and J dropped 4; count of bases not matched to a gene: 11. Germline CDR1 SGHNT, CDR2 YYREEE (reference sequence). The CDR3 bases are TGTGCCAGCAGCTTCACTGGACAGGCTGTTCTTAATGAAAAACTGTTTTTT. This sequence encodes CASSFTGQAVLNEKLFF.

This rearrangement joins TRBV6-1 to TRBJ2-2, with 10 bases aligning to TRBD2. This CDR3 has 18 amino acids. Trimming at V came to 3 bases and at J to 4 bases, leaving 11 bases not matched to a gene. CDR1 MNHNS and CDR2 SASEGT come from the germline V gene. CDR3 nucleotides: TGTGCCAGCAGTGACCCGAGGCGTGTAGCGGGGGGCACCGGGGAGCTGTTTTTT. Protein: CASSDPRRVAGGTGELFF.

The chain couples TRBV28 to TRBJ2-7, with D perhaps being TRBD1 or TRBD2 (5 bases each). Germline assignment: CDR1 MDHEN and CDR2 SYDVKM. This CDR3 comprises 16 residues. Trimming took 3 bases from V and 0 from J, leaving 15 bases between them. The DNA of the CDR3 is TGTGCCAGCAGTTTTGAGGGGTCAGGGCTCTCCTACGAGCAGTACTTC. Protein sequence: CASSFEGSGLSYEQYF.

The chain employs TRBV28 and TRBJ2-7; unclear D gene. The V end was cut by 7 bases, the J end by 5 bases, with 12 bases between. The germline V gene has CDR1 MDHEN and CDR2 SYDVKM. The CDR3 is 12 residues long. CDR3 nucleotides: TGTGCCAGCACAGGACCTACCCACGAGCAGTACTTC. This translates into CASTGPTHEQYF.

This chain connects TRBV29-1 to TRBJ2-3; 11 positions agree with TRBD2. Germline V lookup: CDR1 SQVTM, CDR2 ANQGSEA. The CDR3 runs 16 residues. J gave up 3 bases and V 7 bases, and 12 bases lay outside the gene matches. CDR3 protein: CSARLAGKLTTDTQYF. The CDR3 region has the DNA TGCAGCGCTAGACTAGCGGGGAAGTTAACAACAGATACGCAGTATTTT.

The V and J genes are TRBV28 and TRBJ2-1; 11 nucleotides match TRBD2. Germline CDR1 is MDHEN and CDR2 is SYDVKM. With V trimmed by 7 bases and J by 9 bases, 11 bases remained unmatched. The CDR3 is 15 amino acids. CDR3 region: CASTLELAGVSEQFF. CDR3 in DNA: TGTGCCAGCACACTGGAACTAGCGGGAGTGAGTGAGCAGTTCTTC.

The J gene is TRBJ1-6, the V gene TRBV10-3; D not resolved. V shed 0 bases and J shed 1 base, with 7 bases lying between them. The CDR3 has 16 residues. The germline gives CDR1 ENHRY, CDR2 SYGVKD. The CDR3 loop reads CAISESKGSYNSPLHF. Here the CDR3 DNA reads TGTGCCATCAGTGAGTCGAAAGGGTCCTATAATTCACCCCTCCACTTT.

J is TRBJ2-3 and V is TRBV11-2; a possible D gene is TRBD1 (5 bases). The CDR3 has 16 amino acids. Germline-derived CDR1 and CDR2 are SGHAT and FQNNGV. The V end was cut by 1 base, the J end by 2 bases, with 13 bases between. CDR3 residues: CASSLGVGRATDTQYF. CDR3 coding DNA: TGTGCCAGCAGCTTAGGGGTTGGCAGGGCCACAGATACGCAGTATTTT. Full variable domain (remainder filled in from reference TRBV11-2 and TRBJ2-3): EAGVAQSPRYKIIEKRQSVAFWCNPISGHATLYWYQQILGQGPKLLIQFQNNGVVDDSQLPKDRFSAERLKGVDSTLKIQPAKLEDSAVYLCASSLGVGRATDTQYFGPGTRLTVL.

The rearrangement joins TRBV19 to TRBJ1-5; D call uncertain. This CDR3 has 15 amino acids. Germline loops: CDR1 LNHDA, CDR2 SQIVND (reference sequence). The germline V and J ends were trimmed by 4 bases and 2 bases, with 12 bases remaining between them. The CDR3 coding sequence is TGTGCCAGTAGTACTCTTATCGGAGGCAATCAGCCCCAGCATTTT. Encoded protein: CASSTLIGGNQPQHF.

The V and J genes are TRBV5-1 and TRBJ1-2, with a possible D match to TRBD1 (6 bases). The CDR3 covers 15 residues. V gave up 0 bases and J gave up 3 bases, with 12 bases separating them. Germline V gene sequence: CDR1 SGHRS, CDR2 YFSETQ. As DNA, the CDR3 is TGCGCCAGCAGCTTGGTCACAGGGTACGACTATGGCTACACCTTC. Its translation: CASSLVTGYDYGYTF.

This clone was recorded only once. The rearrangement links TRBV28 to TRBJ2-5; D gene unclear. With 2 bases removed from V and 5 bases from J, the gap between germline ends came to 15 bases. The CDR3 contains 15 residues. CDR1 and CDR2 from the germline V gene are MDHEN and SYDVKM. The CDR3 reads CASSLRLLGIETQYF. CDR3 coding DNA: TGTGCCAGCAGTTTAAGGCTTCTCGGAATTGAGACCCAGTACTTC.

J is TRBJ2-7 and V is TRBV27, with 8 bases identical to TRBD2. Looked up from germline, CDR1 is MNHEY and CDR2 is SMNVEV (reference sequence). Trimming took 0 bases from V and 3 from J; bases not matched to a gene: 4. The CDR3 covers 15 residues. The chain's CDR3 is CASSLSPGLGYEQYF. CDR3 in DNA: TGTGCCAGCAGTTTATCCCCGGGACTAGGCTACGAGCAGTACTTC.

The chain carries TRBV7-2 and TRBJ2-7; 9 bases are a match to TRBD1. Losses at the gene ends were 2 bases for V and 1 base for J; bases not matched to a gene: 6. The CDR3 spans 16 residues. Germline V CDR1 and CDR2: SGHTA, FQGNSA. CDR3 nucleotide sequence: TGTGCCAGCAGCTTAAGGGGACAGGGCCATTCCTACGAGCAGTACTTC. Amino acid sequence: CASSLRGQGHSYEQYF. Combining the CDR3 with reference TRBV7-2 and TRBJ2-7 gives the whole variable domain GAGVSQSPSNKVTEKGKDVELRCDPISGHTALYWYRQSLGQGLEFLIYFQGNSAPDKSGLPSDRFSAERTGGSVSTLTIQRTQQEDSAVYLCASSLRGQGHSYEQYFGPGTRLTVT.

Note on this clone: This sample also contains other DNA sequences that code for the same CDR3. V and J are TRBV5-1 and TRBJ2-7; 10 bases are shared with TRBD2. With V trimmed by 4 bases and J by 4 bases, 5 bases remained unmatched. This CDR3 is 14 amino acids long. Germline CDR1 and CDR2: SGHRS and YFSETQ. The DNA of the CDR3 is TGCGCCAGCAGCCGGACTAGCGGACCTTACGAGCAGTACTTC. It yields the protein CASSRTSGPYEQYF.

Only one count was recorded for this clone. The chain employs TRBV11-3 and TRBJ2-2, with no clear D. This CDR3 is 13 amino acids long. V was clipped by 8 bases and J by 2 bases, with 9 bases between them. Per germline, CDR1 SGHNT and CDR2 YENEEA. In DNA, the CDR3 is TGTGCCAGCGGAGACGGTAACACCGGGGAGCTGTTTTTT. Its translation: CASGDGNTGELFF.

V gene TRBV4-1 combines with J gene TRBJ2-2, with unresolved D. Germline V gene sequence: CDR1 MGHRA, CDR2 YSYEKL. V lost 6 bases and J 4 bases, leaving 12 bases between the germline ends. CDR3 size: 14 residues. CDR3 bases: TGCGCCAGCAGACCAAGTCCTCTCACCGGGGAGCTGTTTTTT. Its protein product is CASRPSPLTGELFF.

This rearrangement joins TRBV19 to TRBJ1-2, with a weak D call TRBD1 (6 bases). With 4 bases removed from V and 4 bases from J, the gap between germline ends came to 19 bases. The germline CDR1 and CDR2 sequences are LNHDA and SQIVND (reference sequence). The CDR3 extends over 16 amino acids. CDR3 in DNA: TGTGCCAGTAGTACGAATATACAGGGTTCAATCTATGGCTACACCTTC. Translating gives CASSTNIQGSIYGYTF.

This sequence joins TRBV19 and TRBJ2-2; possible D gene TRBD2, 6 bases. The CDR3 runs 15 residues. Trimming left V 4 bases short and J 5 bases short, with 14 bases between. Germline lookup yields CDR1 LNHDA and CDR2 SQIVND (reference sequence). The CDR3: CASSTGVKATGELFF. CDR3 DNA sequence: TGTGCCAGTAGTACGGGGGTTAAGGCGACCGGGGAGCTGTTTTTT.

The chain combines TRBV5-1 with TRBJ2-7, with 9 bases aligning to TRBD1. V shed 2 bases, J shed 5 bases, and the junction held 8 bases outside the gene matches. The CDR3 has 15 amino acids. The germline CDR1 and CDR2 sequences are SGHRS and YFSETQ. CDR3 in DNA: TGCGCCAGCAGCTTCCGGGACAGGGAAATCAACGAGCAGTACTTC. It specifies CASSFRDREINEQYF.

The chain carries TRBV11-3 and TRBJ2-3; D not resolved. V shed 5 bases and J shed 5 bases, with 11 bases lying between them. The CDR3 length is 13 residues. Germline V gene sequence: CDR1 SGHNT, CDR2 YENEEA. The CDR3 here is CASSPSVGDTQYF. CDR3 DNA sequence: TGTGCCAGCAGCCCCTCTGTGGGAGATACGCAGTATTTT. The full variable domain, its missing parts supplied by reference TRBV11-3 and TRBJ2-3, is EAGVVQSPRYKIIEKKQPVAFWCNPISGHNTLYWYLQNLGQGPELLIRYENEEAVDDSQLPKDRFSAERLKGVDSTLKIQPAELGDSAVYLCASSPSVGDTQYFGPGTRLTVL.

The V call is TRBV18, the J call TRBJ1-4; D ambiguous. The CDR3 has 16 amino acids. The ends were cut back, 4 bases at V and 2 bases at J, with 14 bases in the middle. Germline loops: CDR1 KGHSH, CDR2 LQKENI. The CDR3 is CASSLTGSTTNEKLFF. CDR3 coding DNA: TGTGCCAGCTCACTTACCGGGTCCACGACTAATGAAAAACTGTTTTTT.

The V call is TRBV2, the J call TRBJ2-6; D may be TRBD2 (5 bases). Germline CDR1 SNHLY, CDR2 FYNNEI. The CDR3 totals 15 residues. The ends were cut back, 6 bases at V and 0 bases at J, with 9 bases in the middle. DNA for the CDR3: TGTGCCAGCAGAGAGCGGAGCTCTGGGGCCAACGTCCTGACTTTC. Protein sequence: CASRERSSGANVLTF.